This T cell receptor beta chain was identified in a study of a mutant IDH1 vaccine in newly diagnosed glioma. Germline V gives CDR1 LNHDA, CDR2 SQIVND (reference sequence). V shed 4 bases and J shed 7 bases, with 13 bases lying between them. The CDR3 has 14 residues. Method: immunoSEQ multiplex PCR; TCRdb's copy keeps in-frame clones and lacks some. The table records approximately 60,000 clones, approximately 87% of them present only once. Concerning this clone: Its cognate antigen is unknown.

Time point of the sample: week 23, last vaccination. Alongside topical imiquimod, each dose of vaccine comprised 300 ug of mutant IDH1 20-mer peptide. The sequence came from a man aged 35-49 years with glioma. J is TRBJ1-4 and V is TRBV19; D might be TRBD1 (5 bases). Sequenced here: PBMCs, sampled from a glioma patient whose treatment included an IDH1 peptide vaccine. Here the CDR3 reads CASSTYRFGEKLFF. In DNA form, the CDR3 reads TGTGCCAGTAGTACCTACAGGTTTGGTGAAAAACTGTTTTTT.